What follows are 6 T cell receptor beta chains derived from one specimen sequenced in a study of T cells in Graves' hyperthyroidism and ophthalmopathy. Amplified TCR beta CDR3 regions came from RNA transcripts. TCR CDR3 regions were first amplified by RT-PCR with HTBI primers. From the multiplex PCR reads, TCRdb called clonotypes with MiXCR, one entry per CDR3 protein. Here the sample spans hundreds of thousands of distinct CDR3 sequences, roughly 46% being singletons. The sequencing sample was made of peripheral blood or thyroid tissue (not recorded which). The source of these receptors is an adult man with Graves' disease, either hyperthyroidism or ophthalmopathy (not recorded which).

V gene TRBV15 combines with J gene TRBJ1-6; D gene unclear. CDR3 length equals 17 residues. The V end was cut by 0 bases, the J end by 11 bases, with 20 bases between. Germline lookup yields CDR1 LNHNV and CDR2 YYDKDF (reference sequence). The CDR3 nucleotides read TGTGCCACCAGCAGAGATATGGGTATGTCAGGTTCGGCACCCCTCCACTTT. Encoded protein: CATSRDMGMSGSAPLHF.

The chain is built from TRBV9 and TRBJ2-6; D is unresolved. CDR1 is SGDLS, CDR2 YYNGEE, per germline. The CDR3 is made up of 14 amino acids. V lost 1 base and J lost 4, with 6 bases in between. The CDR3 DNA sequence: TGTGCCAGCAGCGTAAGGCCAGGGGCCAACGTCCTGACTTTC. Amino acids: CASSVRPGANVLTF.

This chain connects TRBV10-3 to TRBJ1-1; D unclear. The germline V gene encodes CDR1 ENHRY and CDR2 SYGVKD. V lost 2 bases to trimming and J lost 0 bases, with 7 bases between them. CDR3 length: 14 residues. CDR3 nucleotide sequence: TGTGCCATCAGTGAGACCGCTATGAACACTGAAGCTTTCTTT. This codes for CAISETAMNTEAFF.

Note on this clonotype: This may arise from a read error, as a much more abundant clone is one base away. The V gene is TRBV11-1, the J gene TRBJ2-5, with a weak D call TRBD1 (5 bases). Germline CDR1 and CDR2: SGHAT and FQDESV (reference sequence). Trimming removed 5 bases from V and 1 base from J, with 14 bases in between. This CDR3 is built from 15 residues. CDR3 DNA: TGTGCCAGCAGCCCTCTTGGGGCGGTCCAAGAGACCCAGTACTTC. Protein sequence: CASSPLGAVQETQYF.

This clonotype was seen once. This chain uses TRBV20-1 with TRBJ2-5; 11 bases are shared with TRBD2. The ends lost 4 bases at V and 2 bases at J; junction bases unmatched: 6. The germline V gene encodes CDR1 DFQATT and CDR2 SNEGSKA (reference sequence). The CDR3 has 15 amino acids. The chain's CDR3 is CSATFRTSGQETQYF. CDR3 coding DNA: TGCAGTGCTACCTTTAGGACTAGCGGGCAAGAGACCCAGTACTTC.

The chain uses TRBV29-1 and TRBJ2-2, with 7 bases fitting TRBD1. The J segment lost 12 bases and the V segment lost 4 bases, leaving 14 bases of the junction unmatched. Germline values: CDR1 SQVTM, CDR2 ANQGSEA. This CDR3 spans 14 amino acids. The chain's CDR3 is CSVGGQSGVVKLFF. In DNA form, the CDR3 reads TGCAGCGTTGGGGGACAGTCAGGGGTGGTGAAGCTGTTTTTT.